This T cell receptor beta chain was recovered during a study of radiotherapy plus CTLA-4 blockade in lung cancer. The germline V and J ends were trimmed by 7 bases and 2 bases, with 15 bases remaining between them. Looked up from germline, CDR1 is MNHNY and CDR2 is SVGAGI (reference sequence). The CDR3 totals 15 residues. TCRdb's table, derived via immunoSEQ multiplex PCR, lists solely in-frame clones and lacks some. This sample has nearly 95,000 clones, with approximately 78% found just once. The receptor was derived from a human donor with non-small cell lung cancer that progressed on radiotherapy plus ipilimumab. The sample consisted of peripheral blood, taken from a patient treated with radiotherapy plus ipilimumab. This chain joins TRBV6-6 and TRBJ2-1, with D perhaps TRBD2 (5 bases). In nucleotides, the CDR3 is TGTGCCAGCATGGGGAGCAAGGCGCCCTACAATGAGCAGTTCTTC. It translates to CASMGSKAPYNEQFF.